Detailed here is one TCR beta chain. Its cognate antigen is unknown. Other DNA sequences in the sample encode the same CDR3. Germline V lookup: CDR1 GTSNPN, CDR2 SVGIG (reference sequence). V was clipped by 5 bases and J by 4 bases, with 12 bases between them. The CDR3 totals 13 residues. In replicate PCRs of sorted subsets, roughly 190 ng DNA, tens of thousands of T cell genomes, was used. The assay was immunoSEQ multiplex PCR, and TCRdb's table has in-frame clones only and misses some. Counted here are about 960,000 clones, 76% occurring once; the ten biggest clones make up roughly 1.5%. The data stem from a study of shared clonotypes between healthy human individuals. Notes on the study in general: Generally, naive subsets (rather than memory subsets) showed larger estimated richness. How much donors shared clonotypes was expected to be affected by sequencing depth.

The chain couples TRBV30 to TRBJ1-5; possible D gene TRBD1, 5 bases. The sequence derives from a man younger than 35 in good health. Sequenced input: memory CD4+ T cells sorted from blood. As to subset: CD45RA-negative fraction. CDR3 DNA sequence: TGTGCCTGGGGGGACGGGCGTAATCAGCCCCAGCATTTT. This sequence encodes CAWGDGRNQPQHF.